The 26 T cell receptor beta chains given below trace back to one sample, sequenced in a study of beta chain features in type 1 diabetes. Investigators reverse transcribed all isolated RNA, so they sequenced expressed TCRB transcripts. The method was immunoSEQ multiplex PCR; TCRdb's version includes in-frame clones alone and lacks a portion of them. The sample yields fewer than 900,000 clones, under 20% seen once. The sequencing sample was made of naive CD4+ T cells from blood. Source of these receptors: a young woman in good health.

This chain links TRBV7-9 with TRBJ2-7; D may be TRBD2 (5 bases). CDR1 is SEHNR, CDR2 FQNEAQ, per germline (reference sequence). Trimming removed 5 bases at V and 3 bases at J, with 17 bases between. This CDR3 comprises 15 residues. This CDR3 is CASSLGRSPSYEQYF. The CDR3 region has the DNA TGTGCCAGCAGCCTAGGGAGAAGCCCAAGCTACGAGCAGTACTTC.

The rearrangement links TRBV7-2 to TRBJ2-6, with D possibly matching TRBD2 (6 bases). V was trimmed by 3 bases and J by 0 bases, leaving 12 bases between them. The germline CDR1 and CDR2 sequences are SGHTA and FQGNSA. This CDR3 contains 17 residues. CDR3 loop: CASSFPGLRSGANVLTF. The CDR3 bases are TGTGCCAGCAGCTTCCCGGGACTCCGCTCTGGGGCCAACGTCCTGACTTTC.

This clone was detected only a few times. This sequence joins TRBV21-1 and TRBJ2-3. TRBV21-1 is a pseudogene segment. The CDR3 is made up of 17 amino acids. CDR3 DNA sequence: TGTGCCAGCAGCAAAGGAGCGGAGGGGGGAGTTACAGATACGCAGTATTTT. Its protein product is CASSKGAEGGVTDTQYF.

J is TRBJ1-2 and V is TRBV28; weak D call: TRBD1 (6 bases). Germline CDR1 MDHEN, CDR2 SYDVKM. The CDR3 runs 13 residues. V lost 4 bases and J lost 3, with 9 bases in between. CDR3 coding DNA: TGTGCCAGCAGTTCCTCAGGGGACTATGGCTACACCTTC. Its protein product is CASSSSGDYGYTF.

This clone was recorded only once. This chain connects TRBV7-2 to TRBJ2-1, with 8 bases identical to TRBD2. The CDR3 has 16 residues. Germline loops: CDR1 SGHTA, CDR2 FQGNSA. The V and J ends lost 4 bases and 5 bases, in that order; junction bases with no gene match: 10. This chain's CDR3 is CASSSTPAGGNNEQFF. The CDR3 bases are TGTGCCAGCAGCTCCACCCCTGCGGGAGGTAACAATGAGCAGTTCTTC.

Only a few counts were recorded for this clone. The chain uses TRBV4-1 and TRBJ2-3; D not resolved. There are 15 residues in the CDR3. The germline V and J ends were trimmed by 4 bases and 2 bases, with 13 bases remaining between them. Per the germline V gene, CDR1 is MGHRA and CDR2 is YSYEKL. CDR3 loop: CASSLIMGSTDTQYF. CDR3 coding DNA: TGCGCCAGCAGCCTAATAATGGGGTCCACAGATACGCAGTATTTT.

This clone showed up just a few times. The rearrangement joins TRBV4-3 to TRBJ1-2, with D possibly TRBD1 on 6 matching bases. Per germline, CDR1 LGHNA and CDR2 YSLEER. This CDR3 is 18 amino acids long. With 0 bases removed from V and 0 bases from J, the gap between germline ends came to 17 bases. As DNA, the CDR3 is TGCGCCAGCAGCCAAGAGGTCGGCAGGGGCGCAACTAACTATGGCTACACCTTC. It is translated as CASSQEVGRGATNYGYTF.

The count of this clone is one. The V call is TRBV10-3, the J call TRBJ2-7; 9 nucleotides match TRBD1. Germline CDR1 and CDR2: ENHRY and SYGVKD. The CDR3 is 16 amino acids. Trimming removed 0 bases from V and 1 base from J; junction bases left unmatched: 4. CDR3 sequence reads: CAISESIGTGSYEQYF. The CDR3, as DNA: TGTGCCATCAGTGAGTCGATAGGGACAGGGTCCTACGAGCAGTACTTC.

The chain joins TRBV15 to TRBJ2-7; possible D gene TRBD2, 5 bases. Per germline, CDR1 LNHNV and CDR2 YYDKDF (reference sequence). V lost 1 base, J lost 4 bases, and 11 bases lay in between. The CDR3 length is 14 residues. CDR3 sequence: CATSRVTNRYEQYF. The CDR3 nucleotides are TGTGCCACCAGCAGAGTGACTAACCGATACGAGCAGTACTTC.

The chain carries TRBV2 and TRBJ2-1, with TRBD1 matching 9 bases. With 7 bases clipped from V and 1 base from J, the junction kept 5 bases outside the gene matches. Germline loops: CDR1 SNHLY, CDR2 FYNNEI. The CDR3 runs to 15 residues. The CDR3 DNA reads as TGTGCCAGCAACGGAGGGACAGGGTCCTACAATGAGCAGTTCTTC. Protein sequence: CASNGGTGSYNEQFF.

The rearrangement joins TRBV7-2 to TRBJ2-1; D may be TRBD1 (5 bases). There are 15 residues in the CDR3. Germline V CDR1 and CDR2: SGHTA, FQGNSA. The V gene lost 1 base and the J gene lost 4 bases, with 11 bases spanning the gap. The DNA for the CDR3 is TGTGCCAGCAGCTTAGGACAGATAGAATACAATGAGCAGTTCTTC. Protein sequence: CASSLGQIEYNEQFF.

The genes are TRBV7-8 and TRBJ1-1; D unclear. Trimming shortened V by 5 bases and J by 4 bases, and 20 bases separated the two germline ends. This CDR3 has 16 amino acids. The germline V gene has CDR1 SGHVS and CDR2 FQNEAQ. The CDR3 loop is CASSQFSGPLGTEAFF. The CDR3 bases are TGTGCCAGCAGCCAATTTTCAGGCCCGCTAGGCACTGAAGCTTTCTTT.

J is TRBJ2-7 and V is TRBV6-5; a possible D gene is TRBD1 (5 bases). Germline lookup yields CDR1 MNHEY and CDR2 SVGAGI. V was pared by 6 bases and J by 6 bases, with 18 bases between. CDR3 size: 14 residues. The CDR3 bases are TGTGCCAGCAGACAAGACAGACAGTTCGTCGAGCAGTACTTC. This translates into CASRQDRQFVEQYF.

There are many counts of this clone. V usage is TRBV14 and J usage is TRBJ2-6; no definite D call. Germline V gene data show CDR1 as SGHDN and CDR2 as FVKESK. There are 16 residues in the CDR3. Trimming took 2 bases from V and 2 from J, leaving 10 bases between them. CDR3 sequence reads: CASSQRPGAGANVLTF. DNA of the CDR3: TGTGCCAGCAGCCAACGGCCTGGGGCTGGGGCCAACGTCCTGACTTTC.

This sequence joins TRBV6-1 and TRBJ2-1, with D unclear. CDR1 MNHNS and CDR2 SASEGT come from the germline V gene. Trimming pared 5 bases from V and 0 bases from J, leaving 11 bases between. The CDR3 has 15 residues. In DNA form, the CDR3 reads TGTGCCAGCAGTCTAGAGAGAAGCTCCTACAATGAGCAGTTCTTC. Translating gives CASSLERSSYNEQFF.

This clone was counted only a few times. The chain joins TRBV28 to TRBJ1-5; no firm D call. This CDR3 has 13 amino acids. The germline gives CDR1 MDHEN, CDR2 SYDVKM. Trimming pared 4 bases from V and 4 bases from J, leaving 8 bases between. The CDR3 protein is CASSSIRNQPQHF. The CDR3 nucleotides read TGTGCCAGCAGTTCGATACGGAATCAGCCCCAGCATTTT.

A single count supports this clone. DNA of the CDR3: TGTGCCAGCAGTTATTCTAGCGCCCATGGCTACACCTTC. Translation: CASSYSSAHGYTF. V is TRBV6-5 and J is TRBJ1-2; D is unresolved. This CDR3 is built from 13 residues. CDR1 and CDR2 (germline): MNHEY, SVGAGI. V was clipped by 3 bases and J by 6 bases, with 11 bases between them.

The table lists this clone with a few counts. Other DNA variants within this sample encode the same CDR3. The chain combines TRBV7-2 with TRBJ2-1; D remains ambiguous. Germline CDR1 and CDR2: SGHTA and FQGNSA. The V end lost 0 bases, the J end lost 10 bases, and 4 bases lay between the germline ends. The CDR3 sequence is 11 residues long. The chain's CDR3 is CASSLAGEQFF. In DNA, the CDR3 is TGTGCCAGCAGCTTAGCGGGGGAGCAGTTCTTC.

CDR3 sequence (DNA): TGTGCCATCACCGCGGACTCAGACGTAGATACGCAGTATTTT. This encodes CAITADSDVDTQYF. V and J are TRBV10-3 and TRBJ2-3; D perhaps matches TRBD2 (5 bases). V gave up 7 bases and J gave up 5 bases, with 16 bases separating them. Germline CDR1 ENHRY, CDR2 SYGVKD. This CDR3 has 14 residues.

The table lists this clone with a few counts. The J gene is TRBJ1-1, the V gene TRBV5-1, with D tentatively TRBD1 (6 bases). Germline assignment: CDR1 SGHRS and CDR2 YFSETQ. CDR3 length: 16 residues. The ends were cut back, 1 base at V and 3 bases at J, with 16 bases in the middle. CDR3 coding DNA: TGCGCCAGCAGCTTGCGTGGGGGGCATGGAGACACTGAAGCTTTCTTT. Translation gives CASSLRGGHGDTEAFF.

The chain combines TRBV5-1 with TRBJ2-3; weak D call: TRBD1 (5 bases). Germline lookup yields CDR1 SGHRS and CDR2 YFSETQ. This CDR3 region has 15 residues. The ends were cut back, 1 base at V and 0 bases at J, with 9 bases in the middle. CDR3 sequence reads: CASSLTGASTDTQYF. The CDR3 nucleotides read TGCGCCAGCAGCTTGACAGGCGCTAGCACAGATACGCAGTATTTT. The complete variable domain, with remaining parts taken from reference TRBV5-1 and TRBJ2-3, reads KAGVTQTPRYLIKTRGQQVTLSCSPISGHRSVSWYQQTPGQGLQFLFEYFSETQRNKGNFPGRFSGRQFSNSRSEMNVSTLELGDSALYLCASSLTGASTDTQYFGPGTRLTVL.

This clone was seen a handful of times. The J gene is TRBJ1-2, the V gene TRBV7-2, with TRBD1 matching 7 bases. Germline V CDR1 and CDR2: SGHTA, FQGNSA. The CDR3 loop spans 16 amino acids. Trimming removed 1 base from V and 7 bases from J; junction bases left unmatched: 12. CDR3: CASSLGRRGRSAGYTF. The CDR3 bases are TGTGCCAGCAGCTTAGGAAGGAGGGGGCGATCGGCTGGCTACACCTTC.

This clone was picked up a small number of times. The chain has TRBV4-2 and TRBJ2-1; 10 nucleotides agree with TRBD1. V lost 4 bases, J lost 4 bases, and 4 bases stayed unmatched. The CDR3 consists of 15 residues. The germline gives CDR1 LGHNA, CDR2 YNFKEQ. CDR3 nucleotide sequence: TGTGCCAGCAGCCCCCCGGACAGGGGGTACAATGAGCAGTTCTTC. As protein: CASSPPDRGYNEQFF.

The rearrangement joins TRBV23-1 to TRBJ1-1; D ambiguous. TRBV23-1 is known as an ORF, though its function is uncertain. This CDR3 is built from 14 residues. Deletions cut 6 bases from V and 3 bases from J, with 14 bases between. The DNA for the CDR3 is TGCGCCAGCAGCCAAGATCCTGGGTACACTGAAGCTTTCTTT. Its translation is CASSQDPGYTEAFF.

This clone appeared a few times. Here the CDR3 DNA reads TGCAGCGTTGTTCTTATGGGGAGGCCCCCTCTCGAGCAGTACTTC. It codes for CSVVLMGRPPLEQYF. The rearrangement uses TRBV29-1 and TRBJ2-7; weak D call: TRBD2 (6 bases). Trimming removed 4 bases from V and 6 bases from J, with 22 bases in between. This CDR3 region has 15 residues. Germline V CDR1 and CDR2: SQVTM, ANQGSEA.

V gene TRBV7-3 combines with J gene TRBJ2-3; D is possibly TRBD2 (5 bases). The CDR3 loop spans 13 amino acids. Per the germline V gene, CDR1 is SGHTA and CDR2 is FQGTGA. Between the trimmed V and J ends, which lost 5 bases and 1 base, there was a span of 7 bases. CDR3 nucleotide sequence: TGTGCCAGCAGCGTCGGGGGCACAGATACGCAGTATTTT. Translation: CASSVGGTDTQYF.